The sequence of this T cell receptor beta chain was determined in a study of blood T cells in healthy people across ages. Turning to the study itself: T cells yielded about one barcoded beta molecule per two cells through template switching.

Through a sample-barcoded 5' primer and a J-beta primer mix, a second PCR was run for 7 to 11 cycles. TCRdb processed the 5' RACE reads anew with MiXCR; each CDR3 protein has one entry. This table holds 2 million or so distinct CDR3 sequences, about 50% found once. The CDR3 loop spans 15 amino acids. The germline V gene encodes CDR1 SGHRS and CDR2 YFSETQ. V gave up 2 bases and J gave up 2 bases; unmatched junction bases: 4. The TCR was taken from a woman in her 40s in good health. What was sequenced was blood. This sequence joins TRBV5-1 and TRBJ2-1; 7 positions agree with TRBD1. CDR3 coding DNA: TGCGCCAGCAGCTTATCGACAGGGACCTACAATGAGCAGTTCTTC. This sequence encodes CASSLSTGTYNEQFF.